This T cell receptor beta chain originates from a study of CD8+ T cells in alopecia areata. Trimming cost V 2 bases and J 4 bases, with 17 bases left between them. Germline values: CDR1 GTSNPN, CDR2 SVGIG (reference sequence). This CDR3 has 16 residues. Stated treatment: oral pan-JAK inhibitor, 5-10 mg twice daily. Study-level findings and limits: Affected lesional scalp, above all in alopecia totalis/universalis, was more clonal than normal scalp. There was only one nonresponder, so it was unclear how baseline CD8+ expansion relates to response. It was observed that many expanded lesional clones persisted in scalp and blood during tofacitinib. Scalp repertoires also include resident alphabeta T cells from normal skin.

To note about this clone: Its antigen is not known.

Extraction and reverse transcription of RNA yielded cDNA as the sequencing template. Sequenced by immunoSEQ multiplex PCR; TCRdb stores in-frame clones only, minus some. The table records about 180,000 clones, 40% to 65% of them present only once. The sequenced sample was CD8+ T cells sorted from blood, obtained at approximately week 51, from a patient treated with tofacitinib. This TCR derives from a human donor with alopecia areata. This rearrangement joins TRBV30 to TRBJ1-4, with D tentatively TRBD1 (5 bases). CDR3 coding DNA: TGTGCCTGGAGTTCAGGACAAGGAACCCTTAATGAAAAACTGTTTTTT. Amino acid sequence: CAWSSGQGTLNEKLFF.